These 26 T cell receptor beta chains share one sample of origin, sequenced in a study of T cell repertoires in cytomegalovirus infection. Antigen specificity for these receptors is unknown. Using its own MiXCR run on the reads, TCRdb lists one record per CDR3 protein. The sample consists of about a million distinct CDR3 sequences, approximately 31% of them appearing once. Material: cultured CD8+ T cells from PBMCs, obtained from culture after CMV antigen stimulation. These receptors all stem from a human donor in good health (CMV status not recorded). Some clones in this sample may be carry-over from other donors' samples.

This sequence joins TRBV7-8 and TRBJ1-6; no reliable D call. CDR3 size: 14 residues. The V end lost 5 bases, the J end lost 6 bases, and 11 bases lay between the germline ends. Germline-derived CDR1 and CDR2 are SGHVS and FQNEAQ. The CDR3 region is CASSGVRANSPLHF. The CDR3 DNA reads as TGTGCCAGCAGCGGGGTGAGGGCTAATTCACCCCTCCACTTT.

This clonotype appeared a few times. J is TRBJ2-1 and V is TRBV24-1; D gene uncertain. The length of the CDR3 is 13 residues. Trimming removed 3 bases at V and 4 bases at J, with 6 bases between. From germline, CDR1 is KGHDR and CDR2 SFDVKD. The CDR3 DNA is TGTGCCACCAGTGATCTTAGTTACAATGAGCAGTTCTTC. This gives the protein CATSDLSYNEQFF.

This clonotype was seen once. The CDR3 DNA reads TGTGCCAGCAGTAAGTGGGGGAGCCAAGAGACCCAGTACTTC. Its translation is CASSKWGSQETQYF. J is TRBJ2-5 and V is TRBV9, with D perhaps matching TRBD1 or TRBD2 (5 bases each). Trimming removed 5 bases at V and 1 base at J, with 12 bases between. CDR1 and CDR2 from the germline V gene are SGDLS and YYNGEE. There are 14 residues in the CDR3.

The chain couples TRBV4-1 to TRBJ2-5; the D gene is possibly TRBD1 (6 bases). V lost 0 bases and J lost 2, with 16 bases in between. Germline V gene lookup returns CDR1 MGHRA and CDR2 YSYEKL. This CDR3 region has 17 residues. The CDR3 bases are TGCGCCAGCAGCCAAGATCTTCGCAGGGGTCAGCAAGAGACCCAGTACTTC. As protein: CASSQDLRRGQQETQYF.

This clonotype has more than one count but fewer than ten. V gene TRBV7-9 combines with J gene TRBJ2-1; TRBD2 agrees at 15 bases. Germline CDR1 and CDR2: SEHNR and FQNEAQ (reference sequence). With V trimmed by 5 bases and J by 3 bases, 5 bases remained unmatched. The CDR3 loop spans 17 amino acids. As DNA, the CDR3 is TGTGCCAGCAGCCGGGGACTAGCGGGGGGTCTCTACAATGAGCAGTTCTTC. It yields the protein CASSRGLAGGLYNEQFF.

In this sample, this clonotype turned up many times. The chain has TRBV7-8 and TRBJ2-1; a possible D gene is TRBD2 (5 bases). Per germline, CDR1 SGHVS and CDR2 FQNEAQ. Trimming left V 5 bases short and J 0 bases short, with 14 bases between. This CDR3 comprises 16 residues. The CDR3: CASSAPVGSSYNEQFF. DNA of the CDR3: TGTGCCAGCAGCGCCCCTGTAGGGAGCTCCTACAATGAGCAGTTCTTC.

This clonotype turned up a few times. The chain carries TRBV12-3 or TRBV12-4 and TRBJ1-2; no reliable D call. This CDR3 has 14 amino acids. V lost 0 bases and J 7 bases, leaving 12 bases between the germline ends. The DNA of the CDR3 is TGTGCCAGCAGTTTAGCTTCCGGCGGAGCTGGCTACACCTTC. The encoded protein is CASSLASGGAGYTF.

This clonotype was detected only a few times. The chain uses TRBV14 and TRBJ2-3, with D unresolved. The germline CDR1 and CDR2 sequences are SGHDN and FVKESK. V lost 4 bases, J lost 2 bases, and 10 bases lay in between. CDR3 size: 14 residues. The CDR3 sequence is CASSPIQITDTQYF. The CDR3 nucleotides are TGTGCCAGCAGCCCAATACAGATCACAGATACGCAGTATTTT.

This clonotype was observed a handful of times. The chain carries TRBV6-2 or TRBV6-3 and TRBJ2-7; D perhaps matches TRBD1 (6 bases). The CDR3 runs 13 residues. With 1 base removed from V and 3 bases from J, the gap between germline ends came to 7 bases. Germline CDR1 reads MNHEY; CDR2 reads SVGEGT. CDR3: CASSYWTVYEQYF. CDR3 bases: TGTGCCAGCAGTTACTGGACAGTCTACGAGCAGTACTTC.

The V gene is TRBV27, the J gene TRBJ1-5; D unclear. The CDR3 spans 13 residues. Trimming stripped 5 bases from V and 3 bases from J, with 8 bases between. Germline values: CDR1 MNHEY, CDR2 SMNVEV (reference sequence). The CDR3 sequence: CASSPRNNQPQHF. CDR3 DNA: TGTGCCAGCAGTCCGCGGAACAATCAGCCCCAGCATTTT.

The chain recombines TRBV28 with TRBJ2-3; D may be TRBD1 or TRBD2 (5 bases each). CDR1 and CDR2 (germline): MDHEN, SYDVKM. The CDR3 sequence is 15 residues long. Trimming left V 3 bases short and J 6 bases short, with 16 bases between. CDR3 sequence: CASSFHRGAGDTQYF. The CDR3 nucleotides are TGTGCCAGCAGTTTTCATCGGGGAGCAGGGGATACGCAGTATTTT.

Only a few counts were recorded for this clonotype. This sequence joins TRBV12-3 or TRBV12-4 and TRBJ2-5; 7 bases map to TRBD2. The trim removed 6 bases at V and 5 bases at J, leaving 9 bases unmatched. This CDR3 is built from 14 residues. The CDR3 DNA reads TGTGCCAGCAGCCCCTTCGGGGGGAGGGAGACCCAGTACTTC. It translates to CASSPFGGRETQYF.

Remarks on this clonotype: A read error may produce the germline difference seen at one junction end. The V call is TRBV7-6, the J call TRBJ2-1; D remains unclear. The CDR3 is 12 amino acids. The germline V gene encodes CDR1 SGHVS and CDR2 FNYEAQ. CDR3 sequence: CASSFRVNEQIF. The DNA of the CDR3 is TGTGCCAGCAGCTTCCGCGTCAATGAGCAGATCTTC.

This clonotype was picked up many times. The V gene is TRBV7-2, the J gene TRBJ2-6, with D maybe TRBD1 (6 bases). The CDR3 contains 17 residues. Germline V gene data show CDR1 as SGHTA and CDR2 as FQGNSA. Trimming left V 5 bases short and J 0 bases short, with 14 bases between. This chain's CDR3 is CASSQGFRSSGANVLTF. For the CDR3, the DNA is TGTGCCAGCAGCCAGGGGTTCCGTAGCTCTGGGGCCAACGTCCTGACTTTC.

V and J are TRBV29-1 and TRBJ2-1; TRBD1 is a possible D gene (6 bases). CDR1 SQVTM and CDR2 ANQGSEA come from the germline V gene. This CDR3 is built from 14 residues. With 3 bases removed from V and 4 bases from J, the gap between germline ends came to 13 bases. The CDR3 is CSVEGTRTYNEQFF. The CDR3 nucleotides are TGCAGCGTTGAGGGGACACGGACTTACAATGAGCAGTTCTTC.

Comments on this clonotype: At one of its ends the junction is not consistent with the germline gene, which may arise from a read error. The rearrangement uses TRBV19 and TRBJ1-1; no reliable D call. CDR3 length: 13 residues. CDR1 is LNHDA, CDR2 SQIVND, per germline (reference sequence). In DNA, the CDR3 is TGTACCAGTAAGTACTTTGGCAACACTGAAGCTTTCTTT. It specifies CTSKYFGNTEAFF.

This clonotype was seen a few times. This chain links TRBV6-5 with TRBJ1-2; D unclear. This CDR3 region has 13 residues. Germline V CDR1 and CDR2: MNHEY, SVGAGI. Trimming cost V 0 bases and J 2 bases, with 4 bases left between them. CDR3 in amino acids: CASSYSANYGYTF. Here the CDR3 DNA reads TGTGCCAGCAGTTACTCTGCAAACTATGGCTACACCTTC.

This clonotype was found many times. The V call is TRBV7-2, the J call TRBJ2-5, with D unclear. The ends were cut back, 1 base at V and 0 bases at J, with 12 bases in the middle. Germline-derived CDR1 and CDR2 are SGHTA and FQGNSA. This CDR3 is 16 amino acids long. CDR3 sequence reads: CASSLGYGRNQETQYF. The CDR3, as DNA: TGTGCCAGCAGCTTAGGTTATGGCCGCAACCAAGAGACCCAGTACTTC.

V gene TRBV6-1 combines with J gene TRBJ2-7; either TRBD1 or TRBD2 may supply D (5 bases each). This CDR3 has 15 residues. V was pared by 8 bases and J by 2 bases, with 19 bases between. CDR1 is MNHNS and CDR2 is SASEGT in the germline V gene. CDR3 sequence reads: CASGKFRDGTYEQYV. Here the CDR3 DNA reads TGTGCCAGCGGTAAATTCCGGGACGGGACCTACGAGCAGTACGTC.

The chain employs TRBV5-6 and TRBJ2-7, with TRBD2 matching 11 bases. V gave up 3 bases and J gave up 3 bases; unmatched junction bases: 8. CDR1 and CDR2 from the germline V gene are SGHDT and YYEEEE. The CDR3 loop spans 16 amino acids. The CDR3 DNA reads as TGTGCCAGCAGCTATACTAGCGGGGGTTACCGCTACGAGCAGTACTTC. It translates to CASSYTSGGYRYEQYF.

This clonotype has just a few counts. The gene calls are TRBV10-2 and TRBJ1-5; D is perhaps TRBD1 (5 bases). Germline V gene sequence: CDR1 WSHSY, CDR2 SAAADI. The CDR3 has 18 amino acids. The V and J ends lost 3 bases and 2 bases respectively, with 20 bases between them. CDR3 nucleotide sequence: TGCGCCAGCAGTGAACCGGGACTAGGGATTATCGGCAATCAGCCCCAGCATTTT. It codes for CASSEPGLGIIGNQPQHF.

The chain joins TRBV19 to TRBJ1-1; no clear D. The germline V gene encodes CDR1 LNHDA and CDR2 SQIVND (reference sequence). The CDR3 length is 14 residues. V was trimmed by 1 base and J by 5 bases, leaving 11 bases between them. CDR3 sequence (DNA): TGTGCCAGTAGTATAGGGCAAGACCGGACTGAAGCTTTCTTT. This gives the protein CASSIGQDRTEAFF.

This chain links TRBV7-8 with TRBJ2-3; either TRBD1 or TRBD2 may fit D (5 bases each). V shed 3 bases and J shed 6 bases, with 13 bases lying between them. Germline values: CDR1 SGHVS, CDR2 FQNEAQ. This CDR3 has 14 amino acids. DNA of the CDR3: TGTGCCAGCAGCTTCCGGGGCCTGTTGGATACGCAGTATTTT. This codes for CASSFRGLLDTQYF.

This clonotype has only a few counts. The rearrangement links TRBV4-1 to TRBJ1-2, with D unclear. V was cut by 1 base and J by 1 base, with 22 bases left in between. This CDR3 region has 19 residues. CDR1 and CDR2 (germline): MGHRA, YSYEKL. CDR3 DNA sequence: TGCGCCAGCAGCCAAGTGCGGAGCTTGGACTTCCGAGATAACTATGGCTACACCTTC. This gives the protein CASSQVRSLDFRDNYGYTF.

V usage is TRBV7-6 and J usage is TRBJ2-1; possibly TRBD1 or TRBD2 for D (5 bases each). V was pared by 3 bases and J by 4 bases, with 13 bases between. This CDR3 is 15 amino acids long. Germline assignment: CDR1 SGHVS and CDR2 FNYEAQ. CDR3 DNA sequence: TGTGCCAGCAGCTTTAGGGACGGCGAATACAATGAGCAGTTCTTC. Encoded protein: CASSFRDGEYNEQFF. Drawing the rest from reference TRBV7-6 and TRBJ2-1, the complete variable domain is GAGVSQSPRYKVTKRGQDVALRCDPISGHVSLYWYRQALGQGPEFLTYFNYEAQQDKSGLPNDRFSAERPEGSISTLTIQRTEQRDSAMYRCASSFRDGEYNEQFFGPGTRLTVL.

The chain couples TRBV7-6 to TRBJ2-1; TRBD2 agrees at 9 bases. CDR3 size: 15 residues. Unmatched junction bases numbered 9, after V lost 7 bases and J lost 5 bases. Germline values: CDR1 SGHVS, CDR2 FNYEAQ. CDR3 region: CASTPRIAGDNEQFF. The CDR3 nucleotides read TGTGCCAGCACCCCCCGGATAGCGGGGGACAATGAGCAGTTCTTC.